A single sample gave rise to the 12 T cell receptor beta chains below, sequenced in a study of early T cells in non-severe SARS-CoV-2 infection. In TCRdb, the 5' RACE reads were re-called with MiXCR into one record per CDR3 protein. This repertoire shows tens of thousands of distinct CDR3 sequences, approximately 17% found once; its top ten account for roughly 4.7%. The specimen comprised whole blood, sampled at baseline. The receptor source for this set is an adult who was a healthcare worker with PCR-confirmed SARS-CoV-2 infection or an uninfected control (not recorded which).

This chain uses TRBV5-4 with TRBJ2-7; TRBD2 agrees at 7 bases. The junction had 25 bases not matched to a gene; V was cut back by 3 bases and J by 1 base. Germline V gene sequence: CDR1 SGHNT, CDR2 YYREEE (reference sequence). CDR3 size: 21 residues. The DNA of the CDR3 is TGTGCCAGCAGCTCCGAAACATTGGGCACCACCGGGAGGACCATATCCTACGAGCAGTACTTC. Protein sequence: CASSSETLGTTGRTISYEQYF.

This clonotype was seen at least ten times. This sequence joins TRBV2 and TRBJ2-1; D gene unclear. V lost 3 bases and J lost 1, with 13 bases in between. The CDR3 totals 16 residues. The germline V gene has CDR1 SNHLY and CDR2 FYNNEI. CDR3 sequence (DNA): TGTGCCAGCAGTGAGTCGGTGGCGGATTCCTACAATGAGCAGTTCTTC. Protein product: CASSESVADSYNEQFF. Full variable domain (missing parts from reference TRBV2 and TRBJ2-1): EPEVTQTPSHQVTQMGQEVILRCVPISNHLYFYWYRQILGQKVEFLVSFYNNEISEKSEIFDDQFSVERPDGSNFTLKIRSTKLEDSAMYFCASSESVADSYNEQFFGPGTRLTVL.

V is TRBV6-2 or TRBV6-3 and J is TRBJ2-1; the match to TRBD2 covers 8 bases. With V trimmed by 7 bases and J by 4 bases, 6 bases remained unmatched. Germline assignment: CDR1 MNHEY and CDR2 SVGEGT. This CDR3 has 14 amino acids. The CDR3 loop reads CASTSGTRYNEQFF. CDR3 nucleotide sequence: TGTGCCAGCACCTCCGGGACTAGGTACAATGAGCAGTTCTTC.

This clonotype has just one count. This rearrangement joins TRBV27 to TRBJ2-7; TRBD1 or TRBD2 may be the D gene (6 bases each). The CDR3 sequence is 16 residues long. Germline V gene sequence: CDR1 MNHEY, CDR2 SMNVEV (reference sequence). V was trimmed by 6 bases and J by 4 bases, leaving 22 bases between them. The CDR3 loop is CASSLGGTRLGYEQYF. CDR3 in DNA: TGTGCCAGCAGCTTGGGGGGCACCCGGTTGGGATACGAGCAGTACTTC.

This clonotype was picked up a small number of times. V usage is TRBV18 and J usage is TRBJ1-1; D remains ambiguous. CDR3 size: 14 residues. Trimming took off 6 bases at V and 2 bases at J, with 13 bases between the two ends. Germline values: CDR1 KGHSH, CDR2 LQKENI. In DNA form, the CDR3 reads TGTGCCAGCTCCCTAAACAGTTTAAACACTGAAGCTTTCTTT. This gives the protein CASSLNSLNTEAFF.

The V and J genes are TRBV7-6 and TRBJ2-7, with 7 bases identical to TRBD2. From germline, CDR1 is SGHVS and CDR2 FNYEAQ. This CDR3 region has 16 residues. Trimming cost V 1 base and J 5 bases; bases outside gene matches: 11. The CDR3 loop reads CASSLGASGYRDEQYF. DNA for the CDR3: TGTGCCAGCAGCTTAGGTGCTAGCGGATATCGGGACGAGCAGTACTTC.

The rearrangement joins TRBV7-9 to TRBJ2-3, with D unclear. Germline assignment: CDR1 SEHNR and CDR2 FQNEAQ (reference sequence). Trimming stripped 4 bases from V and 2 bases from J, with 13 bases between. The CDR3 runs 15 residues. CDR3 region: CASSSPGQNTDTQYF. The CDR3 DNA reads as TGTGCCAGCAGCTCCCCGGGCCAGAACACAGATACGCAGTATTTT.

The V and J genes are TRBV7-9 and TRBJ2-7; D ambiguous. Per germline, CDR1 SEHNR and CDR2 FQNEAQ (reference sequence). V was shortened by 1 base and J by 4 bases, with 5 bases between the two germline ends. The CDR3 totals 12 residues. CDR3 protein: CASSLEKYEQYF. The CDR3 nucleotides are TGTGCCAGCAGCTTAGAAAAATACGAGCAGTACTTC.

Only a few counts were recorded for this clonotype. In nucleotides, the CDR3 is TGTGCCAGCAGGAGTGACAGGCGGACCCTCGAGACCCAGTACTTC. It yields the protein CASRSDRRTLETQYF. The gene calls are TRBV7-9 and TRBJ2-5; possibly TRBD1 for D (6 bases). The CDR3 is 15 amino acids. V lost 6 bases and J 5 bases, leaving 19 bases between the germline ends. The germline CDR1 and CDR2 sequences are SEHNR and FQNEAQ (reference sequence).

The chain recombines TRBV5-1 with TRBJ2-7; D ambiguous. Per the germline V gene, CDR1 is SGHRS and CDR2 is YFSETQ. Deletions cut 3 bases from V and 6 bases from J, with 10 bases between. The CDR3 covers 12 residues. This CDR3 is CASSSYDGEQYF. CDR3 nucleotide sequence: TGCGCCAGCAGCTCATACGATGGCGAGCAGTACTTC.

This clonotype was detected only a few times. The CDR3 protein is CASSFGPLEQYF. In DNA, the CDR3 is TGTGCCAGCAGTTTCGGGCCCCTCGAGCAGTACTTC. V usage is TRBV12-3 or TRBV12-4 and J usage is TRBJ2-7; D not certain. The length of the CDR3 is 12 residues. Trimming removed 3 bases at V and 6 bases at J, with 9 bases between.

This clonotype turned up a few times. The genes are TRBV28 and TRBJ1-5, with D unclear. CDR3 length: 13 amino acids. V was cut by 5 bases and J by 4 bases, with 9 bases left in between. CDR1 MDHEN and CDR2 SYDVKM come from the germline V gene. CDR3 loop: CASSPDTNQPQHF. The CDR3 DNA reads as TGTGCCAGCAGTCCTGACACTAATCAGCCCCAGCATTTT.